In its sample, the clone carrying this T cell receptor beta chain was seen a few times. V lost 3 bases and J 10 bases, leaving 9 bases between the germline ends. The CDR3 runs 10 residues. Germline V CDR1 and CDR2: GTSNPN, SVGIG (reference sequence). Expressed TCRB transcripts were sequenced, since all the RNA that had been isolated was reverse transcribed. Some clones are missing from TCRdb's copy, which holds only in-frame ones; the method was immunoSEQ multiplex PCR. The sample carries 350,000 to 450,000 clones, around 15% recorded once. These data belong to a study of beta chain features in type 1 diabetes.

Sequencing used naive CD4+ T cells from blood. V gene TRBV30 combines with J gene TRBJ1-1, with unresolved D. The source of this sequence is a woman between 18 and 30 years old in good health. CDR3 sequence: CAWRTSVAFF. CDR3 DNA sequence: TGTGCCTGGAGGACTTCGGTAGCTTTCTTT. Full variable domain (remainder filled in from reference TRBV30 and TRBJ1-1): SQTIHQWPATLVQPVGSPLSLECTVEGTSNPNLYWYRQAAGRGLQLLFYSVGIGQISSEVPQNLSASRPQDRQFILSSKKLLLSDSGFYLCAWRTSVAFFGQGTRLTVV.